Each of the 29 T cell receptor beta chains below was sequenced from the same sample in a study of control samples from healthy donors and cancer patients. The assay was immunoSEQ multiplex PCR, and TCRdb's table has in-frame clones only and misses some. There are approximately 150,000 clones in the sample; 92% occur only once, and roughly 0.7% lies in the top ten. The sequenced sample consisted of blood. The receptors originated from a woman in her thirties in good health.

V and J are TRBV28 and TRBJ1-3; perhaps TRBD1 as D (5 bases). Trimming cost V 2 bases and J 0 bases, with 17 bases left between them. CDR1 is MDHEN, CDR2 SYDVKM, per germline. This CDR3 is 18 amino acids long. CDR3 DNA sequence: TGTGCCAGCAGTTTAGGCCCGGGGCAGAGGACCTCTGGAAACACCATATATTTT. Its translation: CASSLGPGQRTSGNTIYF. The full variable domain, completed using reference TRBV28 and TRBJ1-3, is DVKVTQSSRYLVKRTGEKVFLECVQDMDHENMFWYRQDPGLGLRLIYFSYDVKMKEKGDIPEGYSVSREKKERFSLILESASTNQTSMYLCASSLGPGQRTSGNTIYFGEGSWLTVV.

The DNA of the CDR3 is TGCGCCAGCAGCCAAGACGGGTCGGGAAACACCGGGGAGCTGTTTTTT. Its translation is CASSQDGSGNTGELFF. The V and J genes are TRBV4-3 and TRBJ2-2, with a possible D match to TRBD2 (5 bases). CDR3 length equals 16 residues. Trimming cost V 0 bases and J 2 bases, with 10 bases left between them. The germline V gene has CDR1 LGHNA and CDR2 YSLEER.

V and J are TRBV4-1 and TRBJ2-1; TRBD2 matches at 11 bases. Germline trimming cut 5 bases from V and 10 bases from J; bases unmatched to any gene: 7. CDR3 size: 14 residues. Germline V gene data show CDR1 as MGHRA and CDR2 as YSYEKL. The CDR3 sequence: CASSISGRVGEQFF. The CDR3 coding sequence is TGCGCCAGCAGCATTAGCGGGAGGGTCGGCGAGCAGTTCTTC.

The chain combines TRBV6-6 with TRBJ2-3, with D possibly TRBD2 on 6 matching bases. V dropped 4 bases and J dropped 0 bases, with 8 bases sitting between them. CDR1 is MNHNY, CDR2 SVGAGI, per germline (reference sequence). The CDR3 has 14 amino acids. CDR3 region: CASSSRGSTDTQYF. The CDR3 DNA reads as TGTGCCAGCAGTTCACGGGGGAGCACAGATACGCAGTATTTT.

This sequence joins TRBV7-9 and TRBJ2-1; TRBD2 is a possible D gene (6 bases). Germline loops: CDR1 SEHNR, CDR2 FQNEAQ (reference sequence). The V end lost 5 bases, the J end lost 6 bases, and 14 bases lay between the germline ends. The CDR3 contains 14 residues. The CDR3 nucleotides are TGTGCCAGCAGCGATCCCACTAGCCCCAATGAGCAGTTCTTC. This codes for CASSDPTSPNEQFF.

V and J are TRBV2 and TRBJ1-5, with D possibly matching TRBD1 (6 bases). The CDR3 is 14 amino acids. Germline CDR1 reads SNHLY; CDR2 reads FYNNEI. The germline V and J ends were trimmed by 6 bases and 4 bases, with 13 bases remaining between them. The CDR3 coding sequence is TGTGCCAGCAGCCTCCGGGACACAAATCAGCCCCAGCATTTT. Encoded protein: CASSLRDTNQPQHF.

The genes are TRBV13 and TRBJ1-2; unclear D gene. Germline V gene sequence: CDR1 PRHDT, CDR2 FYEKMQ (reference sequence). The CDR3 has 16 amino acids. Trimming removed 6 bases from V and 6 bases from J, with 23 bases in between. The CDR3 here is CASSPRETLGINGYTF. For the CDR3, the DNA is TGTGCCAGCAGTCCCCGAGAGACCTTAGGGATCAATGGCTACACCTTC.

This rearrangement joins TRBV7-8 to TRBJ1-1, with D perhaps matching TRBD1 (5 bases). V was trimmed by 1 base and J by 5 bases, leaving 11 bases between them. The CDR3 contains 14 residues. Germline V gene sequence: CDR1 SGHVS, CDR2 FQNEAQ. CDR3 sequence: CASSLDGAGTEAFF. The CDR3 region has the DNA TGTGCCAGCAGCTTAGATGGCGCAGGGACTGAAGCTTTCTTT.

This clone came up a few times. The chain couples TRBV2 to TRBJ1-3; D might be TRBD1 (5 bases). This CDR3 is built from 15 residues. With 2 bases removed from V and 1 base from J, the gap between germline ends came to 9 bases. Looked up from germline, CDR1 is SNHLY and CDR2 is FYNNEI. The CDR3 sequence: CASSERDGSGNTIYF. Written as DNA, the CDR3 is TGTGCCAGCAGTGAAAGGGACGGTTCTGGAAACACCATATATTTT.

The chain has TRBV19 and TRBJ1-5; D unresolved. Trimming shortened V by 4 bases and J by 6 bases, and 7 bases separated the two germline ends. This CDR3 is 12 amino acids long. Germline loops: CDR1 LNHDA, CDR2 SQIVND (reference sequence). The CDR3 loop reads CASSTPPQPQHF. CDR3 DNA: TGTGCCAGTAGTACCCCCCCTCAGCCCCAGCATTTT. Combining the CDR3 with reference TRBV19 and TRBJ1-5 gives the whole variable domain DGGITQSPKYLFRKEGQNVTLSCEQNLNHDAMYWYRQDPGQGLRLIYYSQIVNDFQKGDIAEGYSVSREKKESFPLTVTSAQKNPTAFYLCASSTPPQPQHFGDGTRLSIL.

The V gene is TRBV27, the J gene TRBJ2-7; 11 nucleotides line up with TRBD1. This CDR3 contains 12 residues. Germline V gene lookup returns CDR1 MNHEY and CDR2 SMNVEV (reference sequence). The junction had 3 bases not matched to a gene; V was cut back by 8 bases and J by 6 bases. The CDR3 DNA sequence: TGTGCCAGCGGACAGGGGGCTAGCGAGCAGTACTTC. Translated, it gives CASGQGASEQYF.

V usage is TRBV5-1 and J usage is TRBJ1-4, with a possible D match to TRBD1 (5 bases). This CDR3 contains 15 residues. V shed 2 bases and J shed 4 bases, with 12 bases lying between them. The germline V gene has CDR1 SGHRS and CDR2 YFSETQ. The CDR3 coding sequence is TGCGCCAGCAGCTTAAGGGACGGGGGTAATGAAAAACTGTTTTTT. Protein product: CASSLRDGGNEKLFF.

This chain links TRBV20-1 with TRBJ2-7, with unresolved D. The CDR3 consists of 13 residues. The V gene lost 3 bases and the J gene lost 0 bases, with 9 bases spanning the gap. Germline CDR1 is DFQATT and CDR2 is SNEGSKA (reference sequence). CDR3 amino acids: CSASRTVSYEQYF. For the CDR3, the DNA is TGCAGTGCTAGTAGGACGGTCTCCTACGAGCAGTACTTC.

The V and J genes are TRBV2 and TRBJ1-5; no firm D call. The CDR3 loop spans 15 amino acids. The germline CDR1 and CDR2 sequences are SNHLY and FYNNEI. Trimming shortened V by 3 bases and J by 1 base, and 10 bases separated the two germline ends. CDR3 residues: CASSDPNASNQPQHF. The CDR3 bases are TGTGCCAGCAGTGATCCGAATGCGAGCAATCAGCCCCAGCATTTT.

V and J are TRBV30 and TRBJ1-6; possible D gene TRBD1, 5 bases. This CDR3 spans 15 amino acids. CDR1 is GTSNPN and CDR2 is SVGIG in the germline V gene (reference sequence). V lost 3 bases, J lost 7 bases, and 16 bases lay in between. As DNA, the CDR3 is TGTGCCTGGAGACGCCGGGACGGAGAAAATTCACCCCTCCACTTT. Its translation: CAWRRRDGENSPLHF.

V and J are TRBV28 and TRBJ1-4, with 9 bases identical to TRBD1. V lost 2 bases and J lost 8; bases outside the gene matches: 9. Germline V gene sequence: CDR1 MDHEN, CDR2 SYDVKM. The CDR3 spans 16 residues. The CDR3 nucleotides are TGTGCCAGCAGTTTAGGCCGGGACAGGGCCGGGGAAAAACTGTTTTTT. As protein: CASSLGRDRAGEKLFF.

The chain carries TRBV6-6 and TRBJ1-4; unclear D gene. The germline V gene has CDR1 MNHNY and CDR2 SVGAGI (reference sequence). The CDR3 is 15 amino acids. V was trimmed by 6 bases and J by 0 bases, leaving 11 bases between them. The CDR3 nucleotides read TGTGCCAGCAGCCCGGACGGTGCAACTAATGAAAAACTGTTTTTT. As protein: CASSPDGATNEKLFF.

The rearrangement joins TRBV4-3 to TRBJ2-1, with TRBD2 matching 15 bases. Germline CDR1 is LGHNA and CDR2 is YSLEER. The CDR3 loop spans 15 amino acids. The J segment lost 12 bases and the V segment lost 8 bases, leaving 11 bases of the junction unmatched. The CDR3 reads CASGIWTSGRGGQFF. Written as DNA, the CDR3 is TGCGCCAGCGGCATTTGGACTAGCGGGAGGGGGGGGCAGTTCTTC.

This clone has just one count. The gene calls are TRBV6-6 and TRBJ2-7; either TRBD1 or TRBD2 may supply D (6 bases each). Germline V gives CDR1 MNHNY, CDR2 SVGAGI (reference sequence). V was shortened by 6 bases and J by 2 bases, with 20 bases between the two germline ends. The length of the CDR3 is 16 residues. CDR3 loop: CASSALGGTNPYEQYF. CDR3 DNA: TGTGCCAGCAGCGCCCTAGGAGGGACAAACCCCTACGAGCAGTACTTC.

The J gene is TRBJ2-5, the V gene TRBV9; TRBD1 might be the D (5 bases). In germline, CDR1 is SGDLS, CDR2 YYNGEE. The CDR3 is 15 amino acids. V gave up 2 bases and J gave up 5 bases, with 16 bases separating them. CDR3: CASSVQGSGLETQYF. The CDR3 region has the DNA TGTGCCAGCAGCGTGCAGGGTTCTGGTTTGGAGACCCAGTACTTC.

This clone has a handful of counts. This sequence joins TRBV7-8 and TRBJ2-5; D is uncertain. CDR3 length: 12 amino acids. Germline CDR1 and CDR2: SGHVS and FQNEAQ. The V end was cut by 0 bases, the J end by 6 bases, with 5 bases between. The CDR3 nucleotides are TGTGCCAGCAGCTTAGCGTCGCAGACCCAGTACTTC. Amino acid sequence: CASSLASQTQYF.

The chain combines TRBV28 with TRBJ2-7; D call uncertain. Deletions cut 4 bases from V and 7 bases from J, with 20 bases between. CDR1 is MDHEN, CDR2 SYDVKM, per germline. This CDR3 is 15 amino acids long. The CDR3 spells CASSSNLHSPFEQYF. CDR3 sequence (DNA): TGTGCCAGCAGTTCCAACCTACACTCCCCCTTTGAGCAGTACTTC.

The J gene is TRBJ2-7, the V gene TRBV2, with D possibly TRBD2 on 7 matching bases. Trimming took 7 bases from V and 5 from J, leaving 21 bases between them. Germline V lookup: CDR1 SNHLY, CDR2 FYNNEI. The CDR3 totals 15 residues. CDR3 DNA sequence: TGTGCCAGCACCCCGAGGGGGGGGGCCAGGGACGAGCAGTACTTC. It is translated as CASTPRGGARDEQYF.

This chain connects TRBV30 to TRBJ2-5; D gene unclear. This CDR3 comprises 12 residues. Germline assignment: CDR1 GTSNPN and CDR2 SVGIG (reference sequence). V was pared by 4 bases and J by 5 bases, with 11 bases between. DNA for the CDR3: TGTGCCTGGAACCGTGGGGTGGAGACCCAGTACTTC. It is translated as CAWNRGVETQYF.

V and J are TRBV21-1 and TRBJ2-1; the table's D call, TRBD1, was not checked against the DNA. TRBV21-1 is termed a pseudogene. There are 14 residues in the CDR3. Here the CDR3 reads CASSGRDRDNEQFF. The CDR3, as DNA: TGTGCCAGCAGCGGCCGGGACAGGGACAATGAGCAGTTCTTC.

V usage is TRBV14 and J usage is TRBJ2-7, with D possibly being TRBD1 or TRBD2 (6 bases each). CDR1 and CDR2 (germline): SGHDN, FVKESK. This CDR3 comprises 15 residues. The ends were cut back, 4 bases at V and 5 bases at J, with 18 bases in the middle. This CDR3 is CASSRLTGARDEQYF. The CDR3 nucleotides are TGTGCCAGCAGCCGCTTGACGGGGGCGAGGGACGAGCAGTACTTC.

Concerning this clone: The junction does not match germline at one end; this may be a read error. CDR3 DNA: TGTGCCACCGACCGATACAGGGGGACCCCCGAGCCTTTC. Amino acids: CATDRYRGTPEPF. This chain links TRBV11-2 with TRBJ2-7; 8 bases fit TRBD1. In germline, CDR1 is SGHAT, CDR2 FQNNGV. The CDR3 runs 13 residues.

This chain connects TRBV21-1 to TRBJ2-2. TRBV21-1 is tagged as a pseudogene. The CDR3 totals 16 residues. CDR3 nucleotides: TGTGCCAGCTGGATCCCGGGACCGGGTAACACCGGGGAGCTGTTTTTT. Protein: CASWIPGPGNTGELFF.

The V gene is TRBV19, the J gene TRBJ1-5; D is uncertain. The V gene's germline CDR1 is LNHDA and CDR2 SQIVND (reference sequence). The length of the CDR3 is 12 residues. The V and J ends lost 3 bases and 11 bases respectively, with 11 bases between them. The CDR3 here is CASSIGSFAQHF. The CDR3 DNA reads TGTGCCAGTAGTATTGGTAGTTTCGCCCAGCATTTT. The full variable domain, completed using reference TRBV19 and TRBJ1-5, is DGGITQSPKYLFRKEGQNVTLSCEQNLNHDAMYWYRQDPGQGLRLIYYSQIVNDFQKGDIAEGYSVSREKKESFPLTVTSAQKNPTAFYLCASSIGSFAQHFGDGTRLSIL.